These 17 T cell receptor beta chains originate from one sample sequenced in a study of shared clonotypes between healthy human individuals. CD45RO-negative CD8 cells positively selected for CCR7 made up the naive population, which excluded terminally differentiated effector memory CD45RA+ cells. Profiled with immunoSEQ multiplex PCR; TCRdb holds only in-frame clones, not every one. The repertoire holds nearly 2 million clones, about 95% seen once, with approximately 1.2% in the top ten. Source material: naive CD8+ T cells sorted from blood. These receptors were collected from a man aged 18 to 29 in good health.

The chain has TRBV4-1 and TRBJ2-7, with no clear D. Trimming took off 0 bases at V and 2 bases at J, with 8 bases between the two ends. The CDR3 sequence is 14 residues long. Germline assignment: CDR1 MGHRA and CDR2 YSYEKL. The CDR3 spells CASSQEVGPYEQYF. For the CDR3, the DNA is TGCGCCAGCAGCCAAGAGGTAGGGCCCTACGAGCAGTACTTC.

This clone was seen just once. The chain uses TRBV6-1 and TRBJ2-3; D is ambiguous. This CDR3 is built from 13 residues. V dropped 2 bases and J dropped 3 bases, with 6 bases sitting between them. Germline V gene lookup returns CDR1 MNHNS and CDR2 SASEGT. The CDR3, as DNA: TGTGCCAGCAGTGAAAGCAAGACAGATACGCAGTATTTT. This gives the protein CASSESKTDTQYF.

The chain uses TRBV12-1 and TRBJ1-2; the table's D call, TRBD1, has no DNA check behind it. TRBV12-1 is classified as a pseudogene. The CDR3 runs 14 residues. The CDR3 DNA follows: TGTGCCAGCAGCTCTCAGGGTAAGGGGGTTGGCTACACCTTC. Its translation: CASSSQGKGVGYTF.

The genes are TRBV5-1 and TRBJ2-7; 10 bases align to TRBD1. V lost 3 bases to trimming and J lost 3 bases; unmatched junction nucleotides: 6. CDR1 and CDR2 from the germline V gene are SGHRS and YFSETQ. The length of the CDR3 is 15 residues. This CDR3 is CASSSGQGLIYEQYF. For the CDR3, the DNA is TGCGCCAGCAGCTCGGGACAGGGGTTAATCTACGAGCAGTACTTC.

With respect to this clone: Other nucleotide sequences from this sample produce the same CDR3. In DNA, the CDR3 is TGTGCCAGCAGCTTGGGGTCAACCTACGAGCAGTACTTC. It translates to CASSLGSTYEQYF. V and J are TRBV5-4 and TRBJ2-7; D gene unclear. The germline CDR1 and CDR2 sequences are SGHNT and YYREEE (reference sequence). V shed 0 bases and J shed 2 bases, with 6 bases lying between them. The CDR3 is made up of 13 amino acids.

The chain couples TRBV13 to TRBJ1-5; D possibly corresponds to TRBD1 (6 bases). The CDR3 extends over 14 amino acids. Trimming pared 1 base from V and 4 bases from J, leaving 8 bases between. Per the germline V gene, CDR1 is PRHDT and CDR2 is FYEKMQ (reference sequence). The CDR3 DNA follows: TGTGCCAGCAGCTTAGCGGGGGCAAATCAGCCCCAGCATTTT. Amino acid sequence: CASSLAGANQPQHF. Variable domain in full (rest from reference TRBV13 and TRBJ1-5): AAGVIQSPRHLIKEKRETATLKCYPIPRHDTVYWYQQGPGQDPQFLISFYEKMQSDKGSIPDRFSAQQFSDYHSELNMSSLELGDSALYFCASSLAGANQPQHFGDGTRLSIL.

The rearrangement uses TRBV6-1 and TRBJ1-2; D is undetermined. Germline CDR1 is MNHNS and CDR2 is SASEGT. The CDR3 loop spans 13 amino acids. The CDR3: CPYQHCPRSGYTF. CDR3 nucleotides: TGTCCATATCAGCACTGTCCACGCTCCGGCTACACCTTC.

As to this clone: This CDR3 is also generated by other DNA sequences in the sample. The chain carries TRBV5-8 and TRBJ2-1, with 11 bases aligning to TRBD1. The V and J ends lost 4 bases and 6 bases, in that order; junction bases with no gene match: 3. The CDR3 is 14 amino acids. Germline CDR1 is SGHTS and CDR2 is YDEGEE. In nucleotides, the CDR3 is TGTGCCAGCAGCATCGGACAGGGGGCCAATGAGCAGTTCTTC. This sequence encodes CASSIGQGANEQFF.

The V gene is TRBV11-2, the J gene TRBJ2-7; D unresolved. The ends were cut back, 4 bases at V and 2 bases at J, with 9 bases in the middle. The CDR3 length is 13 residues. CDR1 and CDR2 from the germline V gene are SGHAT and FQNNGV. The CDR3 spells CASSSLYTYEQYF. The CDR3 region has the DNA TGTGCCAGCAGCTCCCTCTATACCTACGAGCAGTACTTC.

The chain is built from TRBV27 and TRBJ2-1, with unresolved D. Germline V gives CDR1 MNHEY, CDR2 SMNVEV (reference sequence). Trimming cost V 3 bases and J 7 bases, with 10 bases left between them. There are 13 residues in the CDR3. CDR3 DNA sequence: TGTGCCAGCAGTTTTGACTCATGGAATGAGCAGTTCTTC. Its protein product is CASSFDSWNEQFF.

The chain links TRBV7-9 to TRBJ2-7; TRBD1 matches 12 bases. Germline V CDR1 and CDR2: SEHNR, FQNEAQ (reference sequence). The CDR3 totals 14 residues. V shed 5 bases, J shed 5 bases, and the junction held 4 bases outside the gene matches. The CDR3 nucleotides read TGTGCCAGCAGCCCGGGACAGGGGGCGGACGAGCAGTACTTC. This encodes CASSPGQGADEQYF.

This clone was counted a single time. J is TRBJ2-3 and V is TRBV2, with 7 bases fitting TRBD2. Germline V gene data show CDR1 as SNHLY and CDR2 as FYNNEI. This CDR3 contains 15 residues. J was trimmed by 9 bases and V by 5 bases; bases with no gene match: 14. CDR3 region: CASSSTSEGTITQYF. CDR3 sequence (DNA): TGTGCCAGCAGTTCCACTAGCGAGGGAACGATCACGCAGTATTTT.

The chain recombines TRBV7-9 with TRBJ2-7; weak D call: TRBD1 (5 bases). There are 14 residues in the CDR3. Germline CDR1 and CDR2: SEHNR and FQNEAQ (reference sequence). Trimming left V 5 bases short and J 0 bases short, with 11 bases between. The CDR3 protein is CASSRPTASYEQYF. CDR3 coding DNA: TGTGCCAGCAGCCGCCCGACAGCCTCCTACGAGCAGTACTTC.

This sequence joins TRBV5-4 and TRBJ1-2; 8 positions agree with TRBD1. Germline CDR1 is SGHNT and CDR2 is YYREEE (reference sequence). The CDR3 extends over 14 amino acids. With V trimmed by 0 bases and J by 4 bases, 2 bases remained unmatched. The CDR3 sequence: CASSLGTGSYGYTF. Here the CDR3 DNA reads TGTGCCAGCAGCTTGGGGACAGGGTCCTATGGCTACACCTTC.

The chain is built from TRBV7-9 and TRBJ2-3; D remains ambiguous. V was trimmed by 1 base and J by 1 base, leaving 9 bases between them. Germline V gene sequence: CDR1 SEHNR, CDR2 FQNEAQ (reference sequence). The length of the CDR3 is 15 residues. The CDR3 sequence is CASSLEGRGTDTQYF. For the CDR3, the DNA is TGTGCCAGCAGCTTAGAGGGCAGAGGCACAGATACGCAGTATTTT.

The rearrangement joins TRBV9 to TRBJ2-2, with 7 bases lining up with TRBD1. V lost 4 bases, J lost 1 base, and 10 bases stayed unmatched. This CDR3 has 17 amino acids. Looked up from germline, CDR1 is SGDLS and CDR2 is YYNGEE. The CDR3: CASSFRPGQLNTGELFF. The CDR3 coding sequence is TGTGCCAGCAGCTTCCGACCGGGACAGCTGAACACCGGGGAGCTGTTTTTT.

A few counts support this clone. The V call is TRBV28, the J call TRBJ1-5; D not resolved. This CDR3 is 11 amino acids long. From germline, CDR1 is MDHEN and CDR2 SYDVKM. The CDR3, as DNA: TGTGCGGCGGGGAGGGATCAGCCCCAGCATTTT. Amino acid sequence: CAAGRDQPQHF.